This T cell receptor beta chain emerged from a study of human T cells and chemical hapten exposure. Study-wide results and caveats: The study found that DPC sensitization did not change TCRs above 1 in 1000 frequency.

There are a few counts of this clonotype. Antigen: not known. Germline loops: CDR1 SNHLY, CDR2 FYNNEI. Trimming removed 3 bases at V and 1 base at J, with 9 bases between. This CDR3 comprises 14 residues. The time point here: pre-sensitization, week 0. Treatment specified: therapeutic diphenylcyclopropenone sensitization with weekly scalp DPC. Sample donors consisted of patients with alopecia, aged 18 to 70 years, who were suitable for DPC. The library gave individual cDNA molecules unique molecular identifiers. Original analysis: About 97,000 TCRs per sample was the median, with a range of 23,224 to 690,600. Each CDR3 protein is one row after TCRdb ran MiXCR on the RACE reads. In this record, the V and J calls reflect TCRdb's handling and not the investigators' own analysis. Of a few hundred thousand distinct CDR3 sequences listed, approximately 8.4% are singletons.

The chain uses TRBV2 and TRBJ1-1; D not certain. This specimen consisted of whole blood, obtained in connection with sensitization to the hapten diphenylcyclopropenone (DPC). The receptor comes from a woman aged 40-49 years with alopecia areata. Some clones in this sample may be carry-over from other donors' samples. The CDR3 DNA sequence: TGTGCCAGCAGTGAGGCGTCGGGGAACACTGAAGCTTTCTTT. It is translated as CASSEASGNTEAFF.